Below are 22 T cell receptor beta chains sequenced from a single sample in a study of blood T cell repertoires in COVID-19. Clones were sequenced by immunoSEQ multiplex PCR, and TCRdb holds only the in-frame ones, with some missing. The sample includes under 30,000 clones, about 89% seen only once; the top ten take roughly 27%. Sequenced material: peripheral blood. These receptor sequences come from a human donor with active COVID-19. The donor label of this sample is uncertain.

V and J are TRBV28 and TRBJ2-1; D not resolved. The CDR3 loop spans 11 amino acids. The germline CDR1 and CDR2 sequences are MDHEN and SYDVKM. The V gene lost 4 bases and the J gene lost 7 bases, with 5 bases spanning the gap. CDR3 sequence reads: CASSSLNEQFF. CDR3 DNA sequence: TGTGCCAGCAGTTCGTTGAATGAGCAGTTCTTC. Together with reference TRBV28 and TRBJ2-1, the CDR3 gives the full variable domain: DVKVTQSSRYLVKRTGEKVFLECVQDMDHENMFWYRQDPGLGLRLIYFSYDVKMKEKGDIPEGYSVSREKKERFSLILESASTNQTSMYLCASSSLNEQFFGPGTRLTVL.

J is TRBJ2-7 and V is TRBV3-1 (or the pseudogene TRBV3-2); the D is unclear. Germline assignment: CDR1 LGHDT and CDR2 YNNKEL (reference sequence). V lost 1 base to trimming and J lost 5 bases, with 3 bases between them. The CDR3 is 11 amino acids. In DNA, the CDR3 is TGTGCCAGCAGCCAAGTCGACGAGCAGTACTTC. It codes for CASSQVDEQYF.

This clone has just one count. The chain employs TRBV5-4 and TRBJ2-7; no reliable D call. Germline assignment: CDR1 SGHNT and CDR2 YYREEE (reference sequence). This CDR3 region has 15 residues. The V and J ends lost 0 bases and 4 bases respectively, with 14 bases between them. The CDR3 spells CASSLDLASRYEQYF. As DNA, the CDR3 is TGTGCCAGCAGCTTGGATCTTGCCAGTCGTTACGAGCAGTACTTC.

The J gene is TRBJ2-1, the V gene TRBV7-3; the match to TRBD2 covers 9 bases. With V trimmed by 2 bases and J by 0 bases, 2 bases remained unmatched. The CDR3 loop spans 16 amino acids. Germline V gene data show CDR1 as SGHTA and CDR2 as FQGTGA. CDR3 protein: CASSLLAGSSYNEQFF. The CDR3 nucleotides read TGTGCCAGCAGCTTACTAGCGGGAAGCTCCTACAATGAGCAGTTCTTC. Using reference TRBV7-3 and TRBJ2-1 for the parts outside the CDR3, the full variable domain is GAGVSQTPSNKVTEKGKYVELRCDPISGHTALYWYRQSLGQGPEFLIYFQGTGAADDSGLPNDRFFAVRPEGSVSTLKIQRTERGDSAVYLCASSLLAGSSYNEQFFGPGTRLTVL.

The chain employs TRBV10-1 and TRBJ2-1; possible D gene TRBD2, 7 bases. This CDR3 region has 16 residues. Trimming took off 2 bases at V and 5 bases at J, with 16 bases between the two ends. Looked up from germline, CDR1 is WNHNN and CDR2 is SYGVQD (reference sequence). The CDR3 coding sequence is TGCGCCAGCAGTGAGGGGGGGGCAGGGGTACACAATGAGCAGTTCTTC. This translates into CASSEGGAGVHNEQFF.

The chain combines TRBV4-2 with TRBJ2-2; TRBD2 matches at 10 bases. Germline CDR1 and CDR2: LGHNA and YNFKEQ. The CDR3 length is 16 residues. Trimming at V came to 5 bases and at J to 1 base, leaving 4 bases not matched to a gene. This CDR3 reads CASSGAGGLNTGELFF. CDR3 in DNA: TGTGCCAGCAGCGGAGCGGGGGGGCTGAACACCGGGGAGCTGTTTTTT.

The chain carries TRBV7-6 and TRBJ2-3; D not resolved. Between the trimmed V and J ends, which lost 5 bases and 0 bases, there was a span of 12 bases. This CDR3 spans 15 amino acids. CDR1 is SGHVS, CDR2 FNYEAQ, per germline. In nucleotides, the CDR3 is TGTGCCAGCAGCCCTTACTCGGTTAGCACAGATACGCAGTATTTT. Translation: CASSPYSVSTDTQYF.

This clone was counted a few times. This chain connects TRBV12-5 to TRBJ2-4; a possible D gene is TRBD1 (6 bases). This CDR3 is 16 amino acids long. The V gene's germline CDR1 is LGHNT and CDR2 FRNRAP. V dropped 6 bases and J dropped 0 bases, with 15 bases sitting between them. The DNA of the CDR3 is TGTGCTAGTGGCCCGGACAGACGGATAGCCAAAAACATTCAGTACTTC. This translates into CASGPDRRIAKNIQYF.

This chain connects TRBV18 to TRBJ1-3, with 7 positions matching TRBD1. The CDR3 runs 14 residues. The germline CDR1 and CDR2 sequences are KGHSH and LQKENI. V shed 4 bases and J 8 bases; nucleotides not matched to a gene: 8. CDR3 DNA: TGTGCCAGCTCACGGGACAGCCCTGGGGACACCATATATTTT. It translates to CASSRDSPGDTIYF. The whole variable domain, remainder taken from reference TRBV18 and TRBJ1-3, is NAGVMQNPRHLVRRRGQEARLRCSPMKGHSHVYWYRQLPEEGLKFMVYLQKENIIDESGMPKERFSAEFPKEGPSILRIQQVVRGDSAAYFCASSRDSPGDTIYFGEGSWLTVV.

The chain recombines TRBV3-1 (or the pseudogene TRBV3-2) with TRBJ2-1; maybe TRBD2 (5 bases). Trimming took off 0 bases at V and 8 bases at J, with 14 bases between the two ends. This CDR3 comprises 15 residues. Germline CDR1 and CDR2: LGHDT and YNNKEL (reference sequence). The CDR3 sequence is CASSQDRLGSDEQFF. The CDR3 coding sequence is TGTGCCAGCAGCCAAGATCGGCTGGGGAGCGATGAGCAGTTCTTC.

This clone has just a few counts. V is TRBV5-1 and J is TRBJ1-6; D is uncertain. Deletions cut 8 bases from V and 0 bases from J, with 9 bases between. Germline V gene sequence: CDR1 SGHRS, CDR2 YFSETQ. The CDR3 loop spans 14 amino acids. The DNA of the CDR3 is TGCGCCAGTAACGCGGGCTCCTATAATTCACCCCTCCACTTT. Protein sequence: CASNAGSYNSPLHF.

The chain uses TRBV20-1 and TRBJ1-3; no definite D call. V was shortened by 3 bases and J by 1 base, with 4 bases between the two germline ends. The CDR3 length is 12 residues. Germline loops: CDR1 DFQATT, CDR2 SNEGSKA (reference sequence). The CDR3 loop reads CSASLSGNTIYF. CDR3 bases: TGCAGTGCTAGTTTATCTGGAAACACCATATATTTT.

The chain employs TRBV4-2 and TRBJ2-1, with a weak D call TRBD2 (5 bases). Germline values: CDR1 LGHNA, CDR2 YNFKEQ. Trimming shortened V by 2 bases and J by 4 bases, and 12 bases separated the two germline ends. This CDR3 is 15 amino acids long. The CDR3 spells CASSQSQTSYNEQFF. The CDR3 DNA follows: TGTGCCAGCAGCCAATCCCAAACTAGTTACAATGAGCAGTTCTTC.

This chain connects TRBV19 to TRBJ1-1, with TRBD1 matching 9 bases. Losses at the gene ends were 6 bases for V and 0 bases for J; bases not matched to a gene: 8. Germline CDR1 is LNHDA and CDR2 is SQIVND (reference sequence). The CDR3 is 16 residues long. CDR3 region: CASRGTGTNLNTEAFF. The CDR3 DNA reads TGTGCCAGTAGAGGGACAGGGACTAACTTGAACACTGAAGCTTTCTTT.

The rearrangement links TRBV5-1 to TRBJ1-6, with a possible D match to TRBD1 (5 bases). V was shortened by 0 bases and J by 6 bases, with 7 bases between the two germline ends. The CDR3 contains 14 residues. In germline, CDR1 is SGHRS, CDR2 YFSETQ. The DNA of the CDR3 is TGCGCCAGCAGCTTGGTCGGGGGTAATTCACCCCTCCACTTT. Protein: CASSLVGGNSPLHF.

This rearrangement joins TRBV4-3 to TRBJ2-1; 7 nucleotides match TRBD2. Germline CDR1 LGHNA, CDR2 YSLEER. Trimming removed 0 bases from V and 12 bases from J; junction bases left unmatched: 8. The CDR3 has 14 amino acids. This CDR3 reads CASSQEKERTRQFF. The DNA for the CDR3 is TGCGCCAGCAGCCAAGAAAAGGAGAGGACTAGGCAGTTCTTC.

The J gene is TRBJ2-7, the V gene TRBV18; 9 bases fit TRBD1. The CDR3 runs 15 residues. With 0 bases clipped from V and 3 bases from J, the junction kept 3 bases outside the gene matches. Per germline, CDR1 KGHSH and CDR2 LQKENI. CDR3 DNA: TGTGCCAGCTCACCACCGGGGACAGGGAGCTACGAGCAGTACTTC. This gives the protein CASSPPGTGSYEQYF.

The chain joins TRBV20-1 to TRBJ2-3; TRBD2 is a possible D gene (6 bases). The V end was cut by 6 bases, the J end by 4 bases, with 8 bases between. From germline, CDR1 is DFQATT and CDR2 SNEGSKA (reference sequence). This CDR3 is 11 amino acids long. CDR3 coding DNA: TGCAGTGCGGGGGAGGCAGATACGCAGTATTTT. Translated, it gives CSAGEADTQYF.

The chain recombines TRBV3-1 (or the pseudogene TRBV3-2) with TRBJ1-5; a possible D gene is TRBD1 (5 bases). Germline assignment: CDR1 LGHDT and CDR2 YNNKEL (reference sequence). The CDR3 totals 15 residues. The V and J ends lost 0 bases and 8 bases respectively, with 14 bases between them. CDR3 nucleotides: TGTGCCAGCAGCCAAGAGGGACTCCGTGGGGAGCCCCAGCATTTT. This encodes CASSQEGLRGEPQHF.

The genes are TRBV28 and TRBJ2-3, with TRBD2 identical over 12 bases. Germline V gene sequence: CDR1 MDHEN, CDR2 SYDVKM. V lost 5 bases and J lost 7; bases outside the gene matches: 22. This CDR3 contains 20 residues. Written as DNA, the CDR3 is TGTGCCAGCAGTCCGAAAGTTTTCCGGACTAGCGGGACCCATTCGAATACGCAGTATTTT. Translation gives CASSPKVFRTSGTHSNTQYF.

The chain combines TRBV7-2 with TRBJ1-6; D perhaps matches TRBD1 (5 bases). This CDR3 has 14 residues. From germline, CDR1 is SGHTA and CDR2 FQGNSA. Between the trimmed V and J ends, which lost 5 bases and 9 bases, there was a span of 14 bases. In DNA form, the CDR3 reads TGTGCCAGCAGCCGCGGGACCTTCGGTTCACCCCTCCACTTT. This encodes CASSRGTFGSPLHF.

This clone was recorded a few times. Other DNA sequences in this sample translate to the same CDR3. The V and J genes are TRBV5-1 and TRBJ1-1, with D tentatively TRBD1 (6 bases). Trimming shortened V by 0 bases and J by 4 bases, and 13 bases separated the two germline ends. CDR1 and CDR2 from the germline V gene are SGHRS and YFSETQ. This CDR3 has 15 amino acids. The CDR3 protein is CASSLGQGQGTEAFF. The CDR3, as DNA: TGCGCCAGCAGCTTGGGGCAGGGGCAAGGCACTGAAGCTTTCTTT.